This TCR beta chain was obtained from a study of OX40 agonist ivuxolimab in advanced cancers. Study at large: Three patients responded partially, comprising one with hepatocellular carcinoma and two with cutaneous melanoma. Study-wide results and caveats: Still undetermined is the antigen specificity of the expanded peripheral T cells. More expanded clones were found, on average, in CD8+ than in CD4+ T cells.

The protocol was immunoSEQ multiplex PCR, while the TCRdb copy is restricted to in-frame clones and leaves out a portion. The data contain about 90,000 clones, approximately 90% of them singletons. Autoimmune disease history or systemic immunosuppression led to patients being barred. Per germline, CDR1 MGHDK and CDR2 SYGVNS. Trimming pared 2 bases from V and 2 bases from J, leaving 9 bases between. This CDR3 has 14 amino acids. Remarks on this clone: The antigen remains undetermined.

The chain employs TRBV25-1 and TRBJ2-5; weak D call: TRBD1 (6 bases). The clonotype originates from an adult with an advanced solid tumor such as melanoma, head and neck, liver or kidney cancer. Specimen: CD4+ or CD8+ T cells sorted from blood, collected in a trial of the OX40 agonist ivuxolimab. The DNA for the CDR3 is TGTGCCAGCAGTGAAGGGACATGGCAAGAGACCCAGTACTTC. It encodes CASSEGTWQETQYF.